Here is one TCR beta chain with its context. The entry originates in a study of blood T cell repertoires in COVID-19. Whole-study context: PBMCs, B-cell-depleted T cells, or T cells were the source of the cDNA or gDNA that made up the material.

Germline V gene data show CDR1 as SGHRS and CDR2 as YFSETQ. V lost 1 base to trimming and J lost 3 bases, with 10 bases between them. The CDR3 runs to 14 residues. Authors' methods: Estimation of nucleated cell counts was performed using reference gene primer amplification. Clones were read by immunoSEQ multiplex PCR, and TCRdb kept only the in-frame ones, dropping some. That table supplies the V and J calls and clone size; D and trimming were determined from the DNA. The table shows roughly 200,000 clones, with approximately 78% occurring only once. This clonotype was obtained from a woman of 80 years or more with active or convalescent COVID-19. The specimen was peripheral blood. V usage is TRBV5-1 and J usage is TRBJ1-2; D unresolved. The DNA for the CDR3 is TGCGCCAGCAGCTTGAGTGGTTCGGACTATGGCTACACCTTC. It codes for CASSLSGSDYGYTF.